The 18 T cell receptor beta chains presented below share a single source sample, sequenced in a study of T-cell memory formation after mild COVID-19. TCRdb re-analysed the 5' RACE reads in MiXCR, keeping a single row per CDR3 protein. Of about half a million distinct CDR3 sequences in the sample, around a sixth were seen once. The specimen sequenced was PBMCs or a T cell subset sorted from them (not recorded which). Receptor source: an adult woman who had mild COVID-19 (a few samples of this study predate the infection). Cell type and time point are not known.

The chain recombines TRBV7-9 with TRBJ2-5; perhaps TRBD1 as D (6 bases). V was pared by 7 bases and J by 2 bases, with 11 bases between. Germline-derived CDR1 and CDR2 are SEHNR and FQNEAQ (reference sequence). The CDR3 contains 13 residues. CDR3 nucleotide sequence: TGTGCCAGCACTAGGGACACACAAGAGACCCAGTACTTC. It yields the protein CASTRDTQETQYF.

This clonotype was found a few times. The J gene is TRBJ2-7, the V gene TRBV7-8; D uncertain. The CDR3 runs 12 residues. V was pared by 4 bases and J by 2 bases, with 6 bases between. Per germline, CDR1 SGHVS and CDR2 FQNEAQ. CDR3: CASSSAPYEQYF. DNA for the CDR3: TGTGCCAGCAGCTCGGCCCCCTACGAGCAGTACTTC.

This clonotype was seen only once. The chain recombines TRBV4-1 with TRBJ1-5; D remains ambiguous. The V gene's germline CDR1 is MGHRA and CDR2 YSYEKL. The ends were cut back, 11 bases at V and 6 bases at J, with 20 bases in the middle. This CDR3 comprises 14 residues. The CDR3 bases are TGCGCCCGAACGAACATATCTGAGGGTCAGCCCCAGCATTTT. Protein product: CARTNISEGQPQHF.

The rearrangement links TRBV9 to TRBJ2-1, with TRBD2 matching over 9 bases. Germline lookup yields CDR1 SGDLS and CDR2 YYNGEE. V was clipped by 3 bases and J by 7 bases; unmatched bases: 11. The CDR3 consists of 16 residues. CDR3 sequence: CASSAPRWRGGNEQFF. CDR3 nucleotides: TGTGCCAGCAGCGCGCCGCGTTGGCGGGGGGGTAATGAGCAGTTCTTC.

This clonotype was seen a few times. This chain uses TRBV5-1 with TRBJ2-7, with TRBD2 matching 13 bases. The CDR3 consists of 16 residues. Germline V gives CDR1 SGHRS, CDR2 YFSETQ. With 3 bases clipped from V and 2 bases from J, the junction kept 5 bases outside the gene matches. The CDR3 nucleotides read TGCGCCAGCAGCTCCACTACTAGCGGGAGGGCCTACGAGCAGTACTTC. It translates to CASSSTTSGRAYEQYF.

In its sample, this clonotype was seen a few times. V gene TRBV12-3 or TRBV12-4 combines with J gene TRBJ2-1; possibly TRBD2 for D (6 bases). V lost 4 bases and J 0 bases, leaving 19 bases between the germline ends. CDR3 length: 18 amino acids. The CDR3 DNA follows: TGTGCCAGCAGTTCCATCCGACTAGGACTGCTCTCCTACAATGAGCAGTTCTTC. This codes for CASSSIRLGLLSYNEQFF.

The V gene is TRBV27, the J gene TRBJ2-1; the D gene is possibly TRBD2 (7 bases). Trimming took 8 bases from V and 4 from J, leaving 24 bases between them. Germline V CDR1 and CDR2: MNHEY, SMNVEV (reference sequence). The length of the CDR3 is 17 residues. This chain's CDR3 is CASLSWGGTARYNEQFF. The CDR3 DNA follows: TGTGCCAGCCTTTCCTGGGGGGGCACCGCTAGGTACAATGAGCAGTTCTTC.

The V gene is TRBV4-1, the J gene TRBJ2-5; 9 bases agree with TRBD1. This CDR3 is built from 14 residues. V lost 1 base to trimming and J lost 4 bases; unmatched junction nucleotides: 1. Germline V gives CDR1 MGHRA, CDR2 YSYEKL. The CDR3 loop reads CASSQGDRVETQYF. In DNA, the CDR3 is TGCGCCAGCAGCCAAGGGGACAGGGTAGAGACCCAGTACTTC.

This clonotype was observed a few times. The rearrangement links TRBV5-1 to TRBJ2-1; 7 bases are shared with TRBD2. CDR3 length equals 16 residues. Looked up from germline, CDR1 is SGHRS and CDR2 is YFSETQ. J lost 3 bases, V lost 3 bases, and 9 bases had no gene match. As DNA, the CDR3 is TGCGCCAGCAGCTCGGGGGGATCCAGCATCTACAATGAGCAGTTCTTC. This encodes CASSSGGSSIYNEQFF.

This clonotype has at least ten counts. V gene TRBV7-8 combines with J gene TRBJ2-1; 10 positions match TRBD2. The CDR3 is made up of 14 amino acids. From germline, CDR1 is SGHVS and CDR2 FQNEAQ. Germline trimming cut 5 bases from V and 10 bases from J; bases unmatched to any gene: 8. The CDR3 DNA is TGTGCCAGCAGCCCCCTCCAGGGACTAGCGGAGCAGTTCTTC. Encoded protein: CASSPLQGLAEQFF.

The chain employs TRBV10-3 and TRBJ2-7; 12 nucleotides line up with TRBD2. The CDR3 length is 15 residues. The germline V gene encodes CDR1 ENHRY and CDR2 SYGVKD. With V trimmed by 5 bases and J by 3 bases, 5 bases remained unmatched. Here the CDR3 reads CAISRGLAGFYEQYF. The CDR3 bases are TGTGCCATCAGTCGTGGACTAGCGGGGTTCTACGAGCAGTACTTC.

This clonotype was detected only a few times. The chain recombines TRBV4-1 with TRBJ1-4; D gene ambiguous. V lost 0 bases, J lost 8 bases, and 13 bases lay in between. This CDR3 region has 15 residues. CDR1 is MGHRA, CDR2 YSYEKL, per germline. The CDR3 loop reads CASSQEAAPGEKLFF. The CDR3 DNA reads TGCGCCAGCAGCCAAGAGGCGGCCCCCGGGGAAAAACTGTTTTTT.

This chain links TRBV14 with TRBJ2-1; D is uncertain. This CDR3 region has 15 residues. Trimming shortened V by 2 bases and J by 6 bases, and 14 bases separated the two germline ends. The V gene's germline CDR1 is SGHDN and CDR2 FVKESK. CDR3 amino acids: CASSQWSVAGNEQFF. The CDR3 DNA reads as TGTGCCAGCAGCCAATGGAGCGTAGCAGGCAATGAGCAGTTCTTC.

In its sample, this clonotype was seen many times. This rearrangement joins TRBV20-1 to TRBJ2-7; no clear D gene. This CDR3 spans 11 amino acids. CDR1 and CDR2 from the germline V gene are DFQATT and SNEGSKA (reference sequence). Trimming removed 6 bases from V and 1 base from J, with 7 bases in between. CDR3 in DNA: TGCAGTGCCCTTAGATCCTACGAGCAGTACTTC. This encodes CSALRSYEQYF.

The rearrangement links TRBV29-1 to TRBJ1-3; D remains unclear. This CDR3 comprises 13 residues. Per the germline V gene, CDR1 is SQVTM and CDR2 is ANQGSEA. The ends were cut back, 2 bases at V and 0 bases at J, with 5 bases in the middle. CDR3 sequence (DNA): TGCAGCGTTGAATCGAGCTCTGGAAACACCATATATTTT. It specifies CSVESSSGNTIYF.

This chain uses TRBV25-1 with TRBJ2-1; perhaps TRBD1 as D (5 bases). Germline V lookup: CDR1 MGHDK, CDR2 SYGVNS. The CDR3 loop spans 15 amino acids. V was cut by 3 bases and J by 7 bases, with 16 bases left in between. DNA for the CDR3: TGTGCCAGCAGTGACCCCTGGGGCGTTGGGAATGAGCAGTTCTTC. Amino acid sequence: CASSDPWGVGNEQFF.

This clonotype was recorded many times. The chain links TRBV3-1 to TRBJ2-3; D is perhaps TRBD2 (7 bases). Trimming left V 0 bases short and J 1 base short, with 17 bases between. The length of the CDR3 is 18 residues. Germline V gives CDR1 LGHDT, CDR2 YNNKEL (reference sequence). This chain's CDR3 is CASSQDGGGQMGTDTQYF. The CDR3, as DNA: TGTGCCAGCAGCCAAGATGGGGGGGGGCAGATGGGCACAGATACGCAGTATTTT.

This clonotype was found many times. The chain links TRBV10-3 to TRBJ2-1; 7 bases agree with TRBD2. The V gene end was trimmed by 2 bases and the J gene end by 2 bases; junction bases not matched to a gene: 6. This CDR3 has 16 amino acids. The V gene's germline CDR1 is ENHRY and CDR2 SYGVKD. The CDR3 sequence: CAISEGGDWTYNEQFF. The DNA of the CDR3 is TGTGCCATCAGTGAGGGGGGGGACTGGACCTACAATGAGCAGTTCTTC.